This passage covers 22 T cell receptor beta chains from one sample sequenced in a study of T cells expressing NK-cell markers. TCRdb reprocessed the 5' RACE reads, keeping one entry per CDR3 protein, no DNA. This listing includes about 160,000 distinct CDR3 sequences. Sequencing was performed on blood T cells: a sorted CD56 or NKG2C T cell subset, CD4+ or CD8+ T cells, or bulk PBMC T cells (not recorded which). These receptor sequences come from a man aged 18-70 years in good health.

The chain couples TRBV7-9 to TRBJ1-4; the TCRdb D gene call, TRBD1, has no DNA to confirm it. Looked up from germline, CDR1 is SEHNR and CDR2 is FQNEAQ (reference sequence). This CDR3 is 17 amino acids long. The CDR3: CASSADRGSATNEKLFF.

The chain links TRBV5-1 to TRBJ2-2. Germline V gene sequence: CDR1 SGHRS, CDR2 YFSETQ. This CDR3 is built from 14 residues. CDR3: CASSSDPNTGELFF.

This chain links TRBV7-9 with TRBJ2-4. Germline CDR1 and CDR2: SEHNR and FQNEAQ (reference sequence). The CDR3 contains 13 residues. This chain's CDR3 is CASSLVGGDIQYF.

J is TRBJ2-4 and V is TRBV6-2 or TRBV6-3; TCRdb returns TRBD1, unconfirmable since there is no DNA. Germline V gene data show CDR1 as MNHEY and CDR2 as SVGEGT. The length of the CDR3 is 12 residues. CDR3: CASSPGQYIQYF.

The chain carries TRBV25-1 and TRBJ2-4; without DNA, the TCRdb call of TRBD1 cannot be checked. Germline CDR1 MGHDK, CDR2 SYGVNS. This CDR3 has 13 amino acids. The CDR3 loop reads CASSNRGWGIQYF.

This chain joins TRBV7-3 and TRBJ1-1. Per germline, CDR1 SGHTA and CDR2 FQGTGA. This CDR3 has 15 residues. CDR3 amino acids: CASSLDDQMNTEAFF.

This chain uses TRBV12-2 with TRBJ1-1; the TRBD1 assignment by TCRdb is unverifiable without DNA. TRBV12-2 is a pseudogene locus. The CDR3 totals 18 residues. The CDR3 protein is CASPISDRAFFTDTEAFF.

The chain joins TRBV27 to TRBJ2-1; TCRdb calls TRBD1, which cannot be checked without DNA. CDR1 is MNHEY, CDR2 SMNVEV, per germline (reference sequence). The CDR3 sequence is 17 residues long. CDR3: CASSLFLRDTSTDEQFF.

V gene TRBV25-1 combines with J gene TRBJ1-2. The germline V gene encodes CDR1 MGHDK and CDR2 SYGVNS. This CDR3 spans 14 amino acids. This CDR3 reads CASSEWFPRAGYTF.

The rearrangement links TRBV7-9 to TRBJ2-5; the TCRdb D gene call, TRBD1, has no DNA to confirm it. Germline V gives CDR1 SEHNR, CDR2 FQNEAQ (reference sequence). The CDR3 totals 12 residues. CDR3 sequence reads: CAIDRGKETQYF.

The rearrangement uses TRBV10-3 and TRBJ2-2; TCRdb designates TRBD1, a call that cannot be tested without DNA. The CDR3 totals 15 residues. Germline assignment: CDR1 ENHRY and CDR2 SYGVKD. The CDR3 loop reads CAISEGDRDTGELFF.

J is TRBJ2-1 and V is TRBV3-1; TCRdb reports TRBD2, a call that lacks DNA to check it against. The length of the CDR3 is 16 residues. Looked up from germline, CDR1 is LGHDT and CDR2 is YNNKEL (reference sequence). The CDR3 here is CASSQYTGGLDNEQFF.

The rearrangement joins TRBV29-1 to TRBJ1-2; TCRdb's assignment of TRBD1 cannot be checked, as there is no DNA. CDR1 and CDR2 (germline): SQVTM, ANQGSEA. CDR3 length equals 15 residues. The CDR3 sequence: CSVEVRAGAHYGYSF.

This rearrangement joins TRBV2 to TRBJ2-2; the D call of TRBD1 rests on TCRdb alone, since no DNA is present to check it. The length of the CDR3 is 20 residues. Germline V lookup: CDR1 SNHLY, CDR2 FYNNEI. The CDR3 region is CASSEGIVGATGGYTGELFF.

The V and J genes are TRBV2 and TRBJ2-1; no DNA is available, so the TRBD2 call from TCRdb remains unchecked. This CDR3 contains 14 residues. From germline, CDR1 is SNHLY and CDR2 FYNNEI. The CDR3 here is CASSEGGQLNEQFF.

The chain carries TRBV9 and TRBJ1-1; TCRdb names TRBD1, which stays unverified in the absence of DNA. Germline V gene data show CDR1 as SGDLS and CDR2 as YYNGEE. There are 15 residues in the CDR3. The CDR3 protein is CASSGVGDRAYEAFF.

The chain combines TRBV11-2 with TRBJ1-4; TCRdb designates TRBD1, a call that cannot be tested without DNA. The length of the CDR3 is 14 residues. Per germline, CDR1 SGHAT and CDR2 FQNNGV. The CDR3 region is CASSLGGQGGQLFF.

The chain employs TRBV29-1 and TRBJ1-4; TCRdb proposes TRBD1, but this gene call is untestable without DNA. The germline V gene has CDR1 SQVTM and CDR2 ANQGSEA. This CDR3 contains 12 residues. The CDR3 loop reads CSVATGEEKLFF.

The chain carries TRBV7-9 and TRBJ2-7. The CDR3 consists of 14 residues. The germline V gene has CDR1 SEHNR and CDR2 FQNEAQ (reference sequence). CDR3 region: CASSQEGYSYEQYF. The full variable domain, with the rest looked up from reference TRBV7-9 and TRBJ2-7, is DTGVSQNPRHKITKRGQNVTFRCDPISEHNRLYWYRQTLGQGPEFLTYFQNEAQLEKSRLLSDRFSAERPKGSFSTLEIQRTEQGDSAMYLCASSQEGYSYEQYFGPGTRLTVT.

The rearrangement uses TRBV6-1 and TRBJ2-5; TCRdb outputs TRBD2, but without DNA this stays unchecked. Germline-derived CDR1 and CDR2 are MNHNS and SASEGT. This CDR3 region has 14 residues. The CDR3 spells CASSLAVGGETQYF.

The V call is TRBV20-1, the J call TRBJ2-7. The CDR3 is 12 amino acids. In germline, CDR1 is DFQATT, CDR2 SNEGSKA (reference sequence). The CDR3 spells CSAREGSYEQYF.

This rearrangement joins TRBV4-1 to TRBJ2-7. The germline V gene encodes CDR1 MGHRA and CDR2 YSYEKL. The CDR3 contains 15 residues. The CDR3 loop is CASSAEDRGTYEQYF.